The entry below gives a single T cell receptor beta chain sequence along with its context. These data originate in a study of T cell responses to AZD1222 COVID-19 vaccine. Germline V gene data show CDR1 as SGHRS and CDR2 as YFSETQ. This CDR3 is built from 12 residues. Trimming shortened V by 4 bases and J by 5 bases, and 9 bases separated the two germline ends. Sequencing used immunoSEQ multiplex PCR; TCRdb keeps in-frame clones, though not all of them. This table holds under 200,000 clones, about 93% found once. The chain is built from TRBV5-1 and TRBJ1-2; D remains ambiguous. The sequence was collected from an adult in good health. The specimen comprised peripheral blood, sampled on day 0 of AZD1222 vaccination. The CDR3 spells CASSVTGYGYTF. CDR3 coding DNA: TGCGCCAGCAGCGTTACGGGGTATGGCTACACCTTC.